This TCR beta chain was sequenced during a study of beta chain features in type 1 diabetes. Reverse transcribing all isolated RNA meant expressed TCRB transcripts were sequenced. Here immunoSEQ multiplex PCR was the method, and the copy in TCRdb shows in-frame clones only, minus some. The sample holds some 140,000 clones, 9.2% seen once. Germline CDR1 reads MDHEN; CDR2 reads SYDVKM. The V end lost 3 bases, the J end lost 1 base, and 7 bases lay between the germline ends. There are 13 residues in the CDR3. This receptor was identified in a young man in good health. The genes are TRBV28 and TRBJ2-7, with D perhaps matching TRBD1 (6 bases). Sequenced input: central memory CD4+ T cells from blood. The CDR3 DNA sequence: TGTGCCAGCAGTTTGGGACATTCCTACGAGCAGTACTTC. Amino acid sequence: CASSLGHSYEQYF.